The sequence of this TCR beta chain was determined in a study of graft-versus-host responses after intestinal transplantation (TCRdb year 2021). Notes on the research overall: Recipients received multivisceral, liver-intestinal, or isolated intestinal transplants. Every recipient was given anti-thymocyte globulin induction, followed by approximately three years of maintenance tacrolimus and steroids. Graft-versus-host and host-versus-graft alloreactive T cell clones were tracked in the graft, circulation and bone marrow after intestinal transplantation using bulk TCR-beta CDR3 sequencing. Alloreactive clones were identified by sequencing pre-transplant mixed lymphocyte reaction products and comparing these products with unstimulated pre-transplant donor and recipient T cells. Of the 20 to 25 intestinal transplant recipients enrolled in the cohort, one of whom was a retransplant, a few patients without pretransplant specimens were excluded. Donor T cell macrochimerism was defined as a peak of at least 4% donor T cells among recipient peripheral blood mononuclear cells. Samples from three later patients were sequenced in-house on an Illumina MiSeq with MiXCR processing rather than by the commercial service. Overall results and qualifications from the work: GvH clones were detected in recipient bone marrow, and some appeared earlier in ileal mucosa or blood, consistent with an intestinal mucosal origin. The conclusions were limited by the relatively low number and heterogeneity of the intestinal transplant patients. Early after transplant, peak levels of circulating GvH clones were found to be associated with declines in HvG clones. In the allografts of patients with donor T cell macrochimerism, GvH to HvG T cell clonal ratios were high.

The method behind the library was the immunoSEQ multiplex PCR assay. For most patients, genomic DNA was isolated using the Qiagen DNeasy Blood and Tissue Kit and was shipped frozen to Adaptive Biotechnologies for TCR sequencing. For most patients, genomic DNA was subjected to high-throughput TCR-beta CDR3 sequencing by Adaptive Biotechnologies. Per the source publication's procedure: TCR sequencing data for over 15 patients were retrieved from Adaptive's ImmunoSEQ software; three other patients were processed with MiXCR and VDJtools. CD4 versus CD8 sorting errors were corrected by removing sequences found in both subsets at a frequency ratio below 5:1. CDR3 nucleotide sequences shared between donor and recipient were removed because the origin of such sequences could not be assigned. Alloreactive clones required at least 2-fold expansion over unstimulated cells and minimum CFSE-low frequency of 0.002% (template counts) or 0.001% (read counts). Clones detected in sequenced pre-transplant spleen, lymph node, or MLR CFSE-low populations of the donor or recipient were defined as mappable. The cumulative frequency of alloreactive clones was calculated as a percentage of all sequences, weighted by copy number. The immuneACCESS repertoire file appears here via TCRdb, limited to in-frame rearrangements. These files lack a portion of the clones; in checked studies, under half of the deficit traces to unresolved V genes, and the cause of the others is not known. Clonal size and the V and J genes are those of that table, whereas D and trimming came from the DNA. This sample holds over 100,000 clones; roughly 95% were observed only once. The ten largest clonotypes hold more than 2.5% of the sample.

About this clone: Its antigen remains unidentified. One base away there is no much larger clone; base qualities are not given.

Interpreted using the paper, the time point label stands for: cells obtained before transplantation from donor or recipient. CD3+CD4+ and CD3+CD8+ populations were FACS-sorted from unstimulated pre-transplant donor and recipient cells taken from spleen or lymph nodes. The CDR3, cysteine through phenylalanine, is 15 amino acids long. Only the CDR3 DNA stays, 45 bases, in frame from base 1. According to the germline V gene, CDR1 reads SGDLS and CDR2 reads YYNGEE. At the junction V is shortened by 4 bases and J by 2 bases; bases outside the gene matches: 7. The sequence joins TRBV9 to TRBJ2-7; 9 junctional bases match TRBD2. The sample was unstimulated CD8+ T cells sorted from spleen or lymph node cells, taken before intestinal transplant. The clonotype was recovered from a human donor who received an intestinal transplant. The CDR3 reads as follows: CASSPAGGSTYEQYF. The DNA is as follows: TGTGCCAGCAGCCCCGCGGGAGGGTCAACCTACGAGCAGTACTTC.